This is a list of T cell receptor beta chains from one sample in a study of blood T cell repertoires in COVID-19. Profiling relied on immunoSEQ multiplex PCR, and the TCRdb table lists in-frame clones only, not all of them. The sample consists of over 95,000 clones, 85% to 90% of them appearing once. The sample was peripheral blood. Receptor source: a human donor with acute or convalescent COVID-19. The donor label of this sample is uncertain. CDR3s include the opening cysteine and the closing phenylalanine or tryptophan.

CASSYWTGTANTEAFF TRBV6-5
CASSQDSRGYYNEQFF TRBV4-3
CASALGSGLGNTIYF TRBV5-1
CATWDRLSTDTQYF TRBV10-3
CASSFLGRISTEAFF TRBV5-1
CASSRRPGHRQETQYF TRBV7-9
CASSARQTNQPQHF TRBV7-2
CASSFGASGQDTQYF TRBV28
CASSSRDRPPYNEQFF TRBV6-5
CASTRGYPSYEQYF TRBV19
CATSSSRIAGAEQYF TRBV15
CASSALGGIEAFF TRBV11-2
CASSWTSLGTGELFF TRBV5-5
CASSFSGSSYNEQFF TRBV5-6
CASSLVAGEYTDTQYF TRBV5-5
CASSSPGQVYYGYTF TRBV28
CASSSGRFDTEAFF TRBV5-1
CASNPRLAGGLRGYEQYF TRBV6-2/TRBV6-3
CASSYGQGYNSPLHF TRBV5-5
CASRRTGQNTEAFF TRBV5-1
CASSEPQGTYTEAFF TRBV6-1
CASSMSGGGGYNEQFF TRBV19
CAWSVQTEAFF TRBV30
CASSLPSVSTDTQYF TRBV4-1
CASSYTGTANYGYTF TRBV7-9
CASRSQGFGTDTQYF TRBV7-2
CSALDRAGQFF TRBV20-1
CAWSVGGLTQQYF TRBV30
CAISTGQGDGYTF TRBV10-3
CASRTGSERSEAFF TRBV5-1
CASSQATSGGYEQYF TRBV3-1/TRBV3-2
CASSGLTRSGSTETQYF TRBV7-2
CASLFGANEKLFF TRBV5-8
CATSDKDTGGVYGYTF TRBV24-1
CASRPGTVTEAFF TRBV19
CASSEGTSGYNEQFF TRBV6-1
CASSRGRAQGDNSPLHF TRBV6-2/TRBV6-3
CASSSGTGGFYSPLHF TRBV6-2/TRBV6-3
CAISPGTGTEYEQYF TRBV10-3
CASSYATRTGELFF TRBV6-6
CASSGTSGDQETQYF TRBV5-4
CASSLYRGRLPNEQFF TRBV28
CASRKSGGNEQFF TRBV27
CASSYGQGNSPLHF TRBV27
CASRAGTSGTDTQYF TRBV5-5
CASSQVLNYGYTF TRBV4-1
CASSRNQGEGNQPQHF TRBV6-2/TRBV6-3
CASSESGISNQPQHF TRBV6-1
CAWSVLSFGVSTDTQYF TRBV30
CASSLGPVGHNQPQHF TRBV28